A selection of T cell receptor beta chains follows, all from one sample in a study of blood T cell repertoires in COVID-19. Generated by immunoSEQ multiplex PCR, the TCRdb table keeps only in-frame clones and is missing some. This table has around 130,000 clones, approximately 84% appearing once. Material: PBMCs or T cells enriched from blood (not recorded which). These receptor sequences come from a woman between 45 and 60 years old with acute COVID-19. CDR3s include the opening cysteine and the closing phenylalanine or tryptophan. Fields, in order: V gene, J gene, D gene, clone size, CDR3 DNA, CDR3 protein. D genes are given only for firm matches. Only some rows state a clone size, as once, few, many or a class for expanded clones.

V gene: TRBV27; J gene: TRBJ1-2; D gene: TRBD1; clone size: NA; CDR3 DNA: TGTGCCAGCAGTAAATACAGGACAGGCCCCTCTGACTATGGCTACACCTTC; CDR3 protein: CASSKYRTGPSDYGYTF
V gene: TRBV7-7; J gene: TRBJ2-1; D gene: NA; clone size: NA; CDR3 DNA: TGTGCTAGCAGCTGGAGGATCGACAATGAGCAGTTCTTC; CDR3 protein: CASSWRIDNEQFF
V gene: TRBV29-1; J gene: TRBJ1-4; D gene: NA; clone size: NA; CDR3 DNA: TGCAGCGTTACAGGGTATGGTAATGAAAAACTGTTTTTT; CDR3 protein: CSVTGYGNEKLFF
V gene: TRBV3-1/TRBV3-2; J gene: TRBJ1-1; D gene: NA; clone size: NA; CDR3 DNA: TGTGCCAGCAGCCCCCACACAGGGACTGAAGCTTTCTTT; CDR3 protein: CASSPHTGTEAFF
V gene: TRBV24-1; J gene: TRBJ2-3; D gene: TRBD2; clone size: NA; CDR3 DNA: TGTGCCACCAGTGATCCGGGACTAGCGGGTACGCAAGATACGCAGTATTTT; CDR3 protein: CATSDPGLAGTQDTQYF
V gene: TRBV29-1; J gene: TRBJ1-2; D gene: TRBD1; clone size: NA; CDR3 DNA: TGCAGCGTTGACGACAGGGTGGCTGGCTACACCTTC; CDR3 protein: CSVDDRVAGYTF
V gene: TRBV3-1/TRBV3-2; J gene: TRBJ1-3; D gene: TRBD1; clone size: NA; CDR3 DNA: TGTGCCAGCAGAAGCCAGGGGGCGGGAAACACCATATATTTT; CDR3 protein: CASRSQGAGNTIYF
V gene: TRBV11-2; J gene: TRBJ2-3; D gene: NA; clone size: once; CDR3 DNA: TGTGCCAGCAACGAGGCTAACACAGATACGCAGTATTTT; CDR3 protein: CASNEANTDTQYF
V gene: TRBV28; J gene: TRBJ2-5; D gene: NA; clone size: NA; CDR3 DNA: TGTGCCAGCAGTGATGGCGGCCGAGAAGAGACCCAGTACTTC; CDR3 protein: CASSDGGREETQYF
V gene: TRBV5-1; J gene: TRBJ2-1; D gene: TRBD2; clone size: NA; CDR3 DNA: TGCGCCAGCAAGCGGGAGGGCCTATGGAATGAGCAGTTCTTC; CDR3 protein: CASKREGLWNEQFF
V gene: TRBV7-2; J gene: TRBJ2-7; D gene: TRBD2; clone size: NA; CDR3 DNA: TGTGCCAGCAGCCGGGGGGGAGGGAACTACGAGCAGTACTTC; CDR3 protein: CASSRGGGNYEQYF
V gene: TRBV6-5; J gene: TRBJ2-2; D gene: NA; clone size: NA; CDR3 DNA: TGTGCCAGCCGTAGCGGGAACACCGGGGAGCTGTTTTTT; CDR3 protein: CASRSGNTGELFF
V gene: TRBV2; J gene: TRBJ1-2; D gene: TRBD1; clone size: NA; CDR3 DNA: TGTGCCAGCACCACGGACAGGGGATATGGCTACACCTTC; CDR3 protein: CASTTDRGYGYTF
V gene: TRBV7-3; J gene: TRBJ2-4; D gene: NA; clone size: NA; CDR3 DNA: TGTGCCAGCAGCTTAACGGGAGGATGGGGAAACATTCAGTACTTC; CDR3 protein: CASSLTGGWGNIQYF
V gene: TRBV11-2; J gene: TRBJ2-3; D gene: TRBD2; clone size: NA; CDR3 DNA: TGTGCCAGCAGCTCGGGAGGGGGCACAGATACGCAGTATTTT; CDR3 protein: CASSSGGGTDTQYF
V gene: TRBV7-3; J gene: TRBJ2-1; D gene: TRBD2; clone size: NA; CDR3 DNA: TGTGCCAGCAGTCCTATAGCGGGAGGGCACAATGAGCAGTTCTTC; CDR3 protein: CASSPIAGGHNEQFF
V gene: TRBV30; J gene: TRBJ1-4; D gene: NA; clone size: NA; CDR3 DNA: TGTGCGGTTCAGGGGAATGATGGAAAACTGTTTTTT; CDR3 protein: CAVQGNDGKLFF
V gene: TRBV3-1/TRBV3-2; J gene: TRBJ2-7; D gene: TRBD2; clone size: NA; CDR3 DNA: TGTGCCAGCAGCCAAGATTACCGGAGCGGGAGGGACTACGAGCAGTACTTC; CDR3 protein: CASSQDYRSGRDYEQYF
V gene: TRBV29-1; J gene: TRBJ1-1; D gene: NA; clone size: NA; CDR3 DNA: TGCAGCGTTGAACCTACTTCAAGTTCAGCTTTCTTT; CDR3 protein: CSVEPTSSSAFF
V gene: TRBV18; J gene: TRBJ2-1; D gene: NA; clone size: NA; CDR3 DNA: TGTGCCAGCTCCGTCCAATTGGGACTCAATGAGCAGTTCTTC; CDR3 protein: CASSVQLGLNEQFF
V gene: TRBV27; J gene: TRBJ2-7; D gene: NA; clone size: NA; CDR3 DNA: TGTGCCAGCAGTTTAACAGAAGCCTACGAGCAGTACTTC; CDR3 protein: CASSLTEAYEQYF
V gene: TRBV2; J gene: TRBJ1-6; D gene: TRBD1; clone size: NA; CDR3 DNA: TGTGCCAGCAGCTACTCTGGGACAGCTAATAATTCACCCCTCCACTTT; CDR3 protein: CASSYSGTANNSPLHF
V gene: TRBV6-1; J gene: TRBJ2-4; D gene: TRBD1; clone size: few; CDR3 DNA: TGTGCCAGCAGACTCGACAGGGCGTTGGGAAACATTCAGTACTTC; CDR3 protein: CASRLDRALGNIQYF
V gene: TRBV9; J gene: TRBJ2-5; D gene: TRBD2; clone size: NA; CDR3 DNA: TGTGCCAGCAGCGCTCGGGGACTAGCGGGAGTAGGAGAGACCCAGTACTTC; CDR3 protein: CASSARGLAGVGETQYF
V gene: TRBV12-3/TRBV12-4; J gene: TRBJ2-1; D gene: NA; clone size: once; CDR3 DNA: TGTGCCAGCAGTTTCGCGCCCTACAATGAGCAGTTCTTC; CDR3 protein: CASSFAPYNEQFF
V gene: TRBV18; J gene: TRBJ2-6; D gene: TRBD1; clone size: few; CDR3 DNA: TGTGCCAGCTCAGAGACAGGGGCGACCTCTGGGGCCAACGTCCTGACTTTC; CDR3 protein: CASSETGATSGANVLTF
V gene: TRBV6-5; J gene: TRBJ1-2; D gene: TRBD1; clone size: NA; CDR3 DNA: TGTGCCAGCAGTCCCCCGGGGACAGGGCGAGGCTACACCTTC; CDR3 protein: CASSPPGTGRGYTF
V gene: TRBV7-9; J gene: TRBJ1-1; D gene: NA; clone size: NA; CDR3 DNA: TGTGCCAGCAGCTTGGGCAGGGCCCACACTGAAGCTTTCTTT; CDR3 protein: CASSLGRAHTEAFF
V gene: TRBV5-6; J gene: TRBJ2-1; D gene: TRBD2; clone size: NA; CDR3 DNA: TGTGCCAGCAGTCTAGCGGGAGACCCATGGGGTGGCTACAATGAGCAGTTCTTC; CDR3 protein: CASSLAGDPWGGYNEQFF
V gene: TRBV24-1; J gene: TRBJ2-7; D gene: TRBD1; clone size: NA; CDR3 DNA: TGTGCCACCAGTGATAACACAGCCCAGGGGGCCTACGAGCAGTACTTC; CDR3 protein: CATSDNTAQGAYEQYF
V gene: TRBV10-3; J gene: TRBJ2-3; D gene: NA; clone size: NA; CDR3 DNA: TGTGCCATCAGTGACCCCCCCGGGGATACGCAGTATTTT; CDR3 protein: CAISDPPGDTQYF
V gene: TRBV6-5; J gene: TRBJ1-2; D gene: TRBD1; clone size: NA; CDR3 DNA: TGTGCCAGCATCGCTACCGGACAGGGAGGCTACACCTTC; CDR3 protein: CASIATGQGGYTF
V gene: TRBV7-8; J gene: TRBJ2-7; D gene: NA; clone size: few; CDR3 DNA: TGTGCCAGCAGCTTAGCTCGCGACGAGCAGTACTTC; CDR3 protein: CASSLARDEQYF
V gene: TRBV30; J gene: TRBJ1-2; D gene: NA; clone size: once; CDR3 DNA: TGTGCCTGGAGTGCGGGCATGGGAGACACCTTC; CDR3 protein: CAWSAGMGDTF
V gene: TRBV5-4; J gene: TRBJ2-3; D gene: TRBD2; clone size: NA; CDR3 DNA: TGTGCCAGCAGCTCACCCGGGACTAGATACACAGATACGCAGTATTTT; CDR3 protein: CASSSPGTRYTDTQYF
V gene: TRBV15; J gene: TRBJ1-1; D gene: NA; clone size: NA; CDR3 DNA: TGTGCCACCAGCGGACCGAATTCAGGGGCGTCGGCGCACATGAACACTGAAGCTTTCTTT; CDR3 protein: CATSGPNSGASAHMNTEAFF
V gene: TRBV14; J gene: TRBJ1-2; D gene: NA; clone size: few; CDR3 DNA: TGTGCCAGCAGCCAAGGCAGGGGCACTAACTATGGCTACACCTTC; CDR3 protein: CASSQGRGTNYGYTF
V gene: TRBV9; J gene: TRBJ2-3; D gene: TRBD2; clone size: few; CDR3 DNA: TGTGCCAGCAGCCCCCCGGTAATAGCGGGAGGGCCGAGAGATACGCAGTATTTT; CDR3 protein: CASSPPVIAGGPRDTQYF
V gene: TRBV29-1; J gene: TRBJ2-7; D gene: TRBD1; clone size: NA; CDR3 DNA: TGCAGCGTTCGATATGGACAGGGTGGCTCCTACGAGCAGTACTTC; CDR3 protein: CSVRYGQGGSYEQYF
V gene: TRBV10-3; J gene: TRBJ1-1; D gene: NA; clone size: NA; CDR3 DNA: TGTGCCATCACCGTAGACAGGAGCGACACTGAAGCTTTCTTT; CDR3 protein: CAITVDRSDTEAFF
V gene: TRBV7-9; J gene: TRBJ1-3; D gene: NA; clone size: once; CDR3 DNA: TGTGCCAGCAGCGGACTCGACAGGAGAAACACCATATATTTT; CDR3 protein: CASSGLDRRNTIYF
V gene: TRBV5-4; J gene: TRBJ2-6; D gene: NA; clone size: NA; CDR3 DNA: TGTGCCAGCAGCTCGGGACTGACTCTCGAGGCCAACGTCCTGACTTTC; CDR3 protein: CASSSGLTLEANVLTF